This T cell receptor (beta chain) stems from a study of radiation and T cells in renal cell carcinoma. Study-wide points: Compared with controls, irradiated tumors had more, larger dominant CDR3 motifs. Tumor samples were small regions of approximately 1 g.

Only in-frame clones appear in the TCRdb table, and some are missing; sequencing was by immunoSEQ multiplex PCR. The repertoire consists of 24,000 or so clones, with 58% occurring once and the leading ten covering 22%. Treatment reported: treatment-naive control, cytoreductive nephrectomy. Controls were unirradiated tumors from treatment-naive cytoreductive nephrectomy patients. The tumor was a clear cell renal cell carcinoma. About this clone itself: Its antigen is not known.

Germline assignment: CDR1 SGHDT and CDR2 YYEEEE. CDR3 length: 17 amino acids. With 1 base clipped from V and 5 bases from J, the junction kept 11 bases outside the gene matches. The sequenced sample was tumor tissue, obtained from a patient whose treatment was nephrectomy without radiotherapy. This clonotype was obtained from a middle-aged man with renal cell carcinoma. This sequence joins TRBV5-6 and TRBJ2-1, with TRBD2 matching over 8 bases. CDR3 nucleotide sequence: TGTGCCAGCAGCTTGACAGCGGGGGTGCGACACCACAATGAGCAGTTCTTC. Encoded protein: CASSLTAGVRHHNEQFF. Full variable domain (outside the CDR3, taken from reference TRBV5-6 and TRBJ2-1): DAGVTQSPTHLIKTRGQQVTLRCSPKSGHDTVSWYQQALGQGPQFIFQYYEEEERQRGNFPDRFSGHQFPNYSSELNVNALLLGDSALYLCASSLTAGVRHHNEQFFGPGTRLTVL.